The source of this TCR beta chain is a study of blood T cells in healthy people across ages (dated by TCRdb to the mid-2010s). For the wider study: Template switching captured roughly one uniquely barcoded TCR beta cDNA molecule per two T cells in model experiments. The study measured age-related changes in TCR beta repertoire diversity using deep sequencing normalized with unique cDNA molecular identifiers. The donors were divided into four age groups: young (average about 16 years), middle-aged (almost 40), aged (roughly 66) and long-lived (approximately 74). To avoid experimental bias, donors of different ages were distributed randomly across sequencing lanes. Using the same blood draw, the study looked at two additional independent replicas of 1 million unique cDNA reads for two donors, one aged 18 to 30 and the other aged 80 or older. Broad study findings and their caveats: Observed TCR beta diversity per million T cells fell roughly linearly with age, and a significant reduction was already apparent by age around 40. Estimates of total diversity based on one million sequenced T cells were considered lower bounds and underestimates. Because donor CMV infection status was unknown, age-related changes in expanded clonotypes were potentially confounded. Conclusive comparison of naive and antigen-experienced compartments was prevented by the profiling of bulk unsorted PBMCs. The percentage of naive T cells measured by flow cytometry correlated strongly with observed TCR beta diversity. Compared with the aged group, the long-lived group had more naive CD4+ T cells, fewer expanded clones and increased TCR diversity, a pattern suggesting age selection.

Regarding this clonotype: Its antigen target is currently unknown. Base qualities are not recorded, but no much larger clone differs from it by a single base.

The protocol used for the library was 5' RACE. Sequenced using an Illumina HiSeq 2500. The second PCR ran for about 6 to 12 cycles and used a J-beta primer mix along with a sample-barcoded 5' primer. Each TCR beta cDNA molecule received a unique molecular identifier from a template-switch 5' adaptor carrying 12 random nucleotides. Each sample yielded at least 2.5 million CDR3-containing paired-end reads. First-strand cDNA was synthesized from all RNA with the Mint cDNA synthesis kit, primed by a TRBC-specific oligonucleotide. After uracil-DNA glycosylase treatment, a first 18-cycle PCR used universal primers M1SS and BC2_uni_R on all cDNA. In the authors' own workflow: For normalization, 1 million high-quality reads were randomly selected from each sample, with every read carrying a distinct molecular identifier. Reads sharing molecular identifiers were discarded rather than binned into consensus sequences. MiTCR, with a Q25 quality threshold and the strictest error-elimination algorithm, was used for CDR3 identification, clonotype clustering and error correction. Lower-bound total TCR beta diversity was estimated with a nonparametric unseen species model using Euler transformation. Starting from the raw public reads, TCRdb applied fastp trimming at Q25, assembled clones with MiXCR and retained in-frame beta chains. CDR3 protein duplicates are merged, each entry listing the most common genes and DNA. TCRdb's processing, not the authors' own work, is the source of the V and J calls. In all, the sample holds more than 1.4 million distinct CDR3 sequences, and about 40% of those were seen once. 6.5% to 10% of the sample is held by the ten biggest clonotypes.

The roughly 42 donors, aged about 6 to 100 years, were systemically healthy Caucasian individuals from Russia. Around 10 milliliters of peripheral blood were drawn from each donor into EDTA-treated Vacutainer tubes. Ficoll-Paque density-gradient centrifugation was used to isolate PBMCs, with at least 6 million per sample. Total RNA, at least 6 micrograms per sample, was extracted from PBMCs with Trizol reagent. For every donor, flow cytometry on a PBMC aliquot measured the percentage of naive CD45RAhigh/CD27high T cells. The CDR3 numbers 14 residues from cysteine through phenylalanine. The sequence is cut down to CDR3 DNA, 42 bases in frame from base 1. Reading the germline V gene (reference sequence) gives CDR1 DFQATT and CDR2 SNEGSKA.

The sample was blood. Recombination joined TRBV20-1 with TRBJ2-1, with TRBD1 tentatively as D gene (6 bases match). Gene TRBJ2-7 matches the end of the DNA better, so the J call may be wrong. This sequence was found in a woman aged 18-35 years in good health. The CDR3 region: CSARGADLYNEQYF. The nucleotide sequence is given as TGCAGTGCTAGGGGGGCGGACCTTTACAATGAGCAGTACTTC.